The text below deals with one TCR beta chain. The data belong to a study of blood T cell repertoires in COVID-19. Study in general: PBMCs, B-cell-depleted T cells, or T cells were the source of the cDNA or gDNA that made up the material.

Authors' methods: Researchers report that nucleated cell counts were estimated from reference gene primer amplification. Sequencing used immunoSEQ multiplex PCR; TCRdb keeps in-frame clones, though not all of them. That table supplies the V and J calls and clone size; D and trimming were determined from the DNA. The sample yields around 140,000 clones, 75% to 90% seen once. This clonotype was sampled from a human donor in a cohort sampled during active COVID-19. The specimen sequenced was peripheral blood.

As DNA, the CDR3 is TGCGCCAGCAGTTCCGGCAGGGCTGGAAACACCATATATTTT. Residues: CASSSGRAGNTIYF. The chain combines TRBV5-1 with TRBJ1-3; tentatively, D is TRBD1 (5 bases). V dropped 5 bases and J dropped 2 bases, with 11 bases sitting between them. The CDR3 is made up of 14 amino acids. CDR1 SGHRS and CDR2 YFSETQ come from the germline V gene.